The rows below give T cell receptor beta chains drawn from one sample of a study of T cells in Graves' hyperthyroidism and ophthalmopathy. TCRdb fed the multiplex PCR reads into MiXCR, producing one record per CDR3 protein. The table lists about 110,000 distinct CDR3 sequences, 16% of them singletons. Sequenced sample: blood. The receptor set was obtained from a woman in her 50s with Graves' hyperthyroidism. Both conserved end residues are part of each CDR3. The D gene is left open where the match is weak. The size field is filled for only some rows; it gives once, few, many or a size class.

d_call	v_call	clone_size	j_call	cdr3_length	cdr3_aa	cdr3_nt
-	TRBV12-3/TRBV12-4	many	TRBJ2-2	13	CAIRRMNTGELFF	TGTGCCATTAGGCGGATGAACACCGGGGAGCTGTTTTTT
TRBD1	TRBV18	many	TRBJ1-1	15	CASSPNRGENTEAFF	TGTGCCAGCTCACCAAACAGGGGGGAGAACACTGAAGCTTTCTTT
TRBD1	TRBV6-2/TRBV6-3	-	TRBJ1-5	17	CASSYPTPDRGHQPQHF	TGTGCCAGCAGTTACCCCACACCGGACAGGGGGCACCAGCCCCAGCATTTT
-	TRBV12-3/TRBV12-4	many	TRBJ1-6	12	CASILGNSPLHF	TGTGCCAGCATCCTAGGGAATTCACCCCTCCACTTT
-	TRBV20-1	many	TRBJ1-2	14	CSARLTGPNYGYTF	TGCAGTGCTAGATTAACAGGACCCAACTATGGCTACACCTTC
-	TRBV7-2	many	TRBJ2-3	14	CASSLVGLPDTQYF	TGTGCCAGCAGCTTAGTCGGCTTACCAGATACGCAGTATTTT
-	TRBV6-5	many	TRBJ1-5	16	CASSYRGGRGNQPQHF	TGTGCCAGCAGTTACAGGGGAGGACGGGGCAATCAGCCCCAGCATTTT
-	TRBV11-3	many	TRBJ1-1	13	CASSSNRETEAFF	TGTGCCAGCAGCTCGAACAGGGAGACTGAAGCTTTCTTT
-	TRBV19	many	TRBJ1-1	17	CASRSGQNVFIGTEAFF	TGTGCCAGTAGGAGTGGACAGAATGTGTTTATCGGCACTGAAGCTTTCTTT
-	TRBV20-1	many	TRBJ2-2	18	CSARDPHKGGGNTGELFF	TGCAGTGCTAGAGATCCCCACAAGGGAGGAGGGAACACCGGGGAGCTGTTTTTT
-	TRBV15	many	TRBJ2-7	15	CATSRDRDRSHEQYF	TGTGCCACCAGCAGAGATCGAGACAGGAGTCACGAGCAGTACTTC
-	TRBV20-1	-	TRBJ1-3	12	CSAIHLRNTIYF	TGCAGTGCCATCCACCTGCGGAACACCATATATTTT
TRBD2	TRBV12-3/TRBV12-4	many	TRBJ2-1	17	CASRTSGSFGDAHEQFF	TGTGCCAGCCGGACTAGCGGGAGTTTTGGCGACGCTCATGAGCAGTTCTTC
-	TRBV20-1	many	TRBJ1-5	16	CSAKISRQSSNQPQHF	TGCAGTGCTAAGATCTCGCGACAGAGTAGCAATCAGCCCCAGCATTTT
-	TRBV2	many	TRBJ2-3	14	CASNRHAGGDTQYF	TGTGCCAGCAATCGACACGCTGGAGGGGATACGCAGTATTTT
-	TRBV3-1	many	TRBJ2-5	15	CASSPALGNQETQYF	TGTGCCAGCAGCCCCGCTTTAGGGAATCAAGAGACCCAGTACTTC
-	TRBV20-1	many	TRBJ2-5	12	CSAETRGETQYF	TGCAGTGCTGAGACTCGTGGGGAGACCCAGTACTTC
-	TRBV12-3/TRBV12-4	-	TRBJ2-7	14	CASSLGGGIHEQYF	TGTGCCAGCAGTTTAGGAGGAGGGATCCACGAGCAGTACTTC
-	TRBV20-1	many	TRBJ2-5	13	CSARVLGLGTQYF	TGCAGTGCTAGAGTTCTGGGGCTAGGGACCCAGTACTTC
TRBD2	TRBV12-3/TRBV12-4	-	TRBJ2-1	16	CASSLVWSGRYNEQFF	TGTGCCAGCAGTTTAGTGTGGAGCGGGAGATACAATGAGCAGTTCTTC
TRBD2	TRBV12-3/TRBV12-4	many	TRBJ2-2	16	CASSGVGGRDTGELFF	TGTGCCAGCAGTGGGGTCGGCGGGAGGGACACCGGGGAGCTGTTTTTT
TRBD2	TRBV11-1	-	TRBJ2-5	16	CASSLSTSGGGETQYF	TGTGCCAGCAGCTTATCGACTAGCGGGGGTGGGGAGACCCAGTACTTC
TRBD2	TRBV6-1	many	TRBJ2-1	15	CASWREGASYNEQFF	TGTGCCAGCTGGCGGGAGGGAGCCTCCTACAATGAGCAGTTCTTC
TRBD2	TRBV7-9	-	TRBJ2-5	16	CASSLVAGVAQETQYF	TGTGCCAGCAGCTTAGTAGCGGGAGTGGCCCAGGAGACCCAGTACTTC
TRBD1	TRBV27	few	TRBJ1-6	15	CASSLGTDLNSPLHF	TGTGCCAGCAGCCTCGGGACAGACCTTAATTCACCCCTCCACTTT
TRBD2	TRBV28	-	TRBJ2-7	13	CASRVAGVDEQYF	TGTGCCAGCAGAGTAGCGGGAGTGGACGAGCAGTACTTC
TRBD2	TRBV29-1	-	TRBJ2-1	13	CSAGLAQVHEQFF	TGCAGCGCCGGACTAGCCCAAGTCCATGAGCAGTTCTTC
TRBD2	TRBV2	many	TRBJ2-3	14	CASRAAGSSDTQYF	TGTGCCAGCCGGGCAGCGGGATCGTCGGATACGCAGTATTTT
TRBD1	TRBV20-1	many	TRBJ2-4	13	CSARRGQINIQYF	TGCAGTGCCCGAAGGGGGCAGATAAACATTCAGTACTTC
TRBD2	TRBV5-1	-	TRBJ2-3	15	CASRLSGSNTDTQYF	TGCGCCAGCAGGCTTAGCGGGAGTAACACAGATACGCAGTATTTT
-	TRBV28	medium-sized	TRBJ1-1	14	CASSLRGGVTEAFF	TGTGCCAGCAGTTTAAGGGGGGGGGTAACTGAAGCTTTCTTT
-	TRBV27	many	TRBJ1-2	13	CASSSEFDRGYTF	TGTGCCAGCAGTTCGGAATTTGACCGAGGCTACACCTTC
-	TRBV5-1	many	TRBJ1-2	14	CASSLEGTEYGYTF	TGCGCCAGCAGCTTGGAGGGGACGGAGTATGGCTACACCTTC
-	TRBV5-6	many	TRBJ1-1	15	CASSLYPLEGTEAFF	TGTGCCAGCAGCTTGTATCCCCTGGAGGGGACTGAAGCTTTCTTT
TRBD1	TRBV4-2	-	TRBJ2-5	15	CASSQGTGYQETQYF	TGTGCCAGCAGCCAAGGGACAGGGTACCAAGAGACCCAGTACTTC
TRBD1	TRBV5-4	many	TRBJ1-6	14	CASSPPGQEVPLHF	TGTGCCAGCAGCCCCCCGGGACAGGAGGTTCCCCTCCACTTT
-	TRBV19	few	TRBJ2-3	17	CASRADRSILSTDTQYF	TGTGCCAGTAGAGCGGACCGATCGATACTTAGCACAGATACGCAGTATTTT